This T cell receptor (beta chain) is drawn from a study of cytomegalovirus exposure and HLA in healthy donors. General study findings and limits: Most TCR sequences were uncommon, yet certain public TCRs appeared in many donors. It was approximately 150 TCR beta chains that were listed as cytomegalovirus-associated. It was found in a later analysis that first-cohort TCR clusters tended to co-occur in the 120 validation repertoires.

The assay was immunoSEQ multiplex PCR, and TCRdb's table has in-frame clones only and misses some. The table lists 150,000 to 200,000 clones, around 86% of them singletons. As for this clone: What it binds is not known.

V lost 2 bases and J lost 3, with 7 bases in between. In germline, CDR1 is SNHLY, CDR2 FYNNEI. This CDR3 has 13 amino acids. This TCR was sampled from a woman younger than 35 in good health and CMV-seronegative. What was sequenced was PBMCs. The chain couples TRBV2 to TRBJ1-2, with TRBD1 as a possible D gene (5 bases). CDR3 residues: CASSEQGHYGYTF. CDR3 DNA: TGTGCCAGCAGTGAACAGGGCCACTATGGCTACACCTTC.